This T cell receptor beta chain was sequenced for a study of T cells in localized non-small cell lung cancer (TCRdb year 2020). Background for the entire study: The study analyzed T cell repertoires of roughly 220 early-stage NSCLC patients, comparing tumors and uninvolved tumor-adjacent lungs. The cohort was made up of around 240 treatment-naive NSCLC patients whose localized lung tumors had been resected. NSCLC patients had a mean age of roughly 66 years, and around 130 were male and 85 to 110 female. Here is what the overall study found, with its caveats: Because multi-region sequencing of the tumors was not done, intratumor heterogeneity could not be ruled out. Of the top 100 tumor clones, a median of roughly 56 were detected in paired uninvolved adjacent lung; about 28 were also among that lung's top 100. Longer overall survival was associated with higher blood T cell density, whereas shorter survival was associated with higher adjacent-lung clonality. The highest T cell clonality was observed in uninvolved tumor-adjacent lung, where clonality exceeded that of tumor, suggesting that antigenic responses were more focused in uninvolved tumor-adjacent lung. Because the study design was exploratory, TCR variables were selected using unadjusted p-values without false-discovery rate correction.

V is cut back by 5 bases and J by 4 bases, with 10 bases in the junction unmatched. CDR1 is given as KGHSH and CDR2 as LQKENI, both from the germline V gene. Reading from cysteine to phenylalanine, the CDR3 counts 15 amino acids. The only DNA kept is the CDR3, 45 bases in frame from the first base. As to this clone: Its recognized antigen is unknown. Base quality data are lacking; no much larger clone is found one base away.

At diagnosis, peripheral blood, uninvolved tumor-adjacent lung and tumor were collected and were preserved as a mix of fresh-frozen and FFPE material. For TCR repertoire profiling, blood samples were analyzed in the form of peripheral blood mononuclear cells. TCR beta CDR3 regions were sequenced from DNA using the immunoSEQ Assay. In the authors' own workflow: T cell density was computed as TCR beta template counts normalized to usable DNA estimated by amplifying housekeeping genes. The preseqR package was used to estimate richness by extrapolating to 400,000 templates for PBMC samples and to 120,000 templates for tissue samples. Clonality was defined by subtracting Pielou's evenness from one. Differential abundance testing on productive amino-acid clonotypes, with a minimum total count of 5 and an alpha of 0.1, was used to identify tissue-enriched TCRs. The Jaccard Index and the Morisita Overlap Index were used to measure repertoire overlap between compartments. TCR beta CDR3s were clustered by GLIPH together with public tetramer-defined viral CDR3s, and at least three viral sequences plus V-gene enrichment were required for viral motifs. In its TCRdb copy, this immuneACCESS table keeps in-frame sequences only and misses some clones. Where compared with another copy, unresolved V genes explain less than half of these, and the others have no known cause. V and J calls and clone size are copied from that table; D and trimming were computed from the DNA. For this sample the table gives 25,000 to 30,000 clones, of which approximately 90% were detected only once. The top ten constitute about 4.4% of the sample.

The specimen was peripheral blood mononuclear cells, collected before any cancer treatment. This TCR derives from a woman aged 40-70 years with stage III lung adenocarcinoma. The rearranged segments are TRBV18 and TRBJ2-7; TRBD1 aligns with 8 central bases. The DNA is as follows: TGTGCCAGCTCAGCCCGACAGGGGAGTGGATACGAGCAGTACTTC. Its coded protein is CASSARQGSGYEQYF.